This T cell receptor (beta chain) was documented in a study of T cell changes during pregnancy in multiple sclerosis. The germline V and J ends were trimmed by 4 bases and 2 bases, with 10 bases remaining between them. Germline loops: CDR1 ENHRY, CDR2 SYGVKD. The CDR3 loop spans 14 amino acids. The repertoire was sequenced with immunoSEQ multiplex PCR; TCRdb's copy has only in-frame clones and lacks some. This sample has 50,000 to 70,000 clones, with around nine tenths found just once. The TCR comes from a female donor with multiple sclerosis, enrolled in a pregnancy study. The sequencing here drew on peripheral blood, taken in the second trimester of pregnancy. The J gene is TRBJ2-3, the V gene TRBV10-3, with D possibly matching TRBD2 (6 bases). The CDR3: CAISGSGVTDTQYF. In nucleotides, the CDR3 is TGTGCCATCAGTGGGTCGGGAGTCACAGATACGCAGTATTTT.